These 9 T cell receptor beta chains came from one sample sequenced in a study of T-cell reconstitution after alpha-beta-depleted transplantation in children. Unique molecular identifiers were used to barcode this TCRbeta library. TCRdb re-derived calls from the PCR reads in MiXCR, one entry per CDR3 protein. The sample yields 440,000 or so distinct CDR3 sequences, roughly 43% seen once. Here the sequenced sample was PBMCs, taken before TCRalphabeta/CD19-depleted stem cell transplant. Receptor source: a girl aged 2 to 10 with aplastic anemia, due to receive a stem cell transplant.

For this clonotype: One end of the junction varies from germline; a read error may be responsible. The CDR3 loop is CCARASGLAVNTDTQYF. The DNA of the CDR3 is TGCTGTGCTAGAGCCTCAGGACTAGCGGTTAACACAGATACGCAGTATTTT. This chain uses TRBV20-1 with TRBJ2-3; 10 positions match TRBD2. Germline lookup yields CDR1 DFQATT and CDR2 SNEGSKA (reference sequence). The CDR3 length is 17 residues.

This rearrangement joins TRBV6-5 to TRBJ2-3; 7 bases agree with TRBD1. Germline V gene lookup returns CDR1 MNHEY and CDR2 SVGAGI. Losses at the gene ends were 2 bases for V and 3 bases for J; bases not matched to a gene: 8. The CDR3 covers 16 residues. The CDR3 is CASSYRRTGGTDTQYF. The DNA for the CDR3 is TGTGCCAGCAGTTACAGGAGGACAGGCGGGACAGATACGCAGTATTTT.

The chain recombines TRBV20-1 with TRBJ2-7, with 9 bases matching TRBD1. The V segment lost 3 bases and the J segment 5 bases; nucleotides outside the gene matches: 2. This CDR3 comprises 12 residues. CDR1 is DFQATT and CDR2 is SNEGSKA in the germline V gene (reference sequence). CDR3 bases: TGCAGTGCTAGTCGGACAGGGGACGAGCAGTACTTC. Translating gives CSASRTGDEQYF.

This chain's CDR3 is CSARDLGRSNQPQHF. CDR3 DNA sequence: TGCAGTGCTAGAGATCTCGGTCGTAGCAATCAGCCCCAGCATTTT. V usage is TRBV20-1 and J usage is TRBJ1-5, with D unclear. Trimming removed 0 bases at V and 0 bases at J, with 9 bases between. This CDR3 comprises 15 residues. Germline V lookup: CDR1 DFQATT, CDR2 SNEGSKA (reference sequence).

V and J are TRBV5-1 and TRBJ2-1, with TRBD2 as a possible D gene (5 bases). Germline values: CDR1 SGHRS, CDR2 YFSETQ. V shed 0 bases and J shed 8 bases, with 15 bases lying between them. This CDR3 has 15 amino acids. CDR3 amino acids: CASSLAELATDEQFF. The DNA for the CDR3 is TGCGCCAGCAGCTTGGCCGAGCTAGCCACGGATGAGCAGTTCTTC.

This clonotype was detected once. This rearrangement joins TRBV5-1 to TRBJ2-7; 7 nucleotides line up with TRBD2. Per germline, CDR1 SGHRS and CDR2 YFSETQ. The V segment lost 1 base and the J segment 1 base; nucleotides outside the gene matches: 5. The CDR3 spans 15 residues. CDR3 DNA: TGCGCCAGCAGCTTGAGCGCGGGAGCGTCCTACGAGCAGTACTTC. Protein sequence: CASSLSAGASYEQYF.

This rearrangement joins TRBV19 to TRBJ2-1; 7 bases map to TRBD2. Germline-derived CDR1 and CDR2 are LNHDA and SQIVND (reference sequence). The CDR3 spans 13 residues. After removal of 10 bases from V and 7 bases from J, the junction contained 10 bases not matched to a gene. As DNA, the CDR3 is TGTGCCACTGGGTTGAGCGGGAATAATGAGCAGTTCTTC. It specifies CATGLSGNNEQFF.

V gene TRBV20-1 combines with J gene TRBJ2-2; 11 bases match TRBD2. Germline loops: CDR1 DFQATT, CDR2 SNEGSKA (reference sequence). CDR3 size: 16 residues. The ends lost 0 bases at V and 6 bases at J; junction bases unmatched: 6. In DNA form, the CDR3 reads TGCAGTGCTAGAGATCCACTAGCGGGAGTCTCCGGGGAGCTGTTTTTT. This codes for CSARDPLAGVSGELFF.

This clonotype was seen a few times. CDR3 in amino acids: CASSDRLAEDPSYEQYF. CDR3 DNA: TGTGCCAGCAGCGATCGACTAGCGGAGGACCCCTCCTACGAGCAGTACTTC. The rearrangement uses TRBV9 and TRBJ2-7, with TRBD2 matching 9 bases. Trimming cost V 3 bases and J 0 bases; bases outside gene matches: 10. The CDR3 spans 17 residues. Germline CDR1 reads SGDLS; CDR2 reads YYNGEE.